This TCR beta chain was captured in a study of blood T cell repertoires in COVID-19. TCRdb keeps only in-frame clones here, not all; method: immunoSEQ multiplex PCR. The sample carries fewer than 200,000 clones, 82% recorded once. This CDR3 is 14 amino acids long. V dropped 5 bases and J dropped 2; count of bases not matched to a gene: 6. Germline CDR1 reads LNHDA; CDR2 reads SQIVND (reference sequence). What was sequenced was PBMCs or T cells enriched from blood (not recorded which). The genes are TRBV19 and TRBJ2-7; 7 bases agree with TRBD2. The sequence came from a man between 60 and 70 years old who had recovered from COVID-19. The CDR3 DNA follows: TGTGCCAGTAGTCAGGGAGGGTTTCCCTACGAGCAGTACTTC. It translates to CASSQGGFPYEQYF. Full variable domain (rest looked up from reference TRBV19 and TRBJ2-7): DGGITQSPKYLFRKEGQNVTLSCEQNLNHDAMYWYRQDPGQGLRLIYYSQIVNDFQKGDIAEGYSVSREKKESFPLTVTSAQKNPTAFYLCASSQGGFPYEQYFGPGTRLTVT.